This T cell receptor (beta chain) is from a study of spatial heterogeneity in lung cancer. Turning to the study itself: In the raw reads, each unique TCR and UMI combination was present more than ten times on average. Findings and limits, study-wide: Circulating ubiquitous expanded tumor TCRs were observed more frequently at resection than at follow-up.

Ten or more counts support this clonotype. The antigen is unknown. Trimming removed 0 bases at V and 2 bases at J, with 14 bases between. Germline V gene data show CDR1 as MNHEY and CDR2 as SVGAGI. This CDR3 comprises 16 residues. TCRdb re-analysed the 5' RACE reads in MiXCR, keeping a single row per CDR3 protein. Here the sample spans around 15,000 distinct CDR3 sequences, roughly 7.7% being singletons. Time point denoted: sample taken at primary tumor resection. Unsorted whole RNA of tumor, nontumor lung or frozen PBMC was sequenced. Samples came from 70 to 80 TRACERx patients with untreated early-stage lung cancer.

The chain uses TRBV6-5 and TRBJ2-7; D possibly corresponds to TRBD1 (5 bases). This clonotype was obtained from a female donor with early-stage non-small cell lung cancer. The specimen was PBMCs, collected at surgery. As DNA, the CDR3 is TGTGCCAGCAGTTACTCGGGGCCTATTTTCACCTACGAGCAGTACTTC. It encodes CASSYSGPIFTYEQYF.